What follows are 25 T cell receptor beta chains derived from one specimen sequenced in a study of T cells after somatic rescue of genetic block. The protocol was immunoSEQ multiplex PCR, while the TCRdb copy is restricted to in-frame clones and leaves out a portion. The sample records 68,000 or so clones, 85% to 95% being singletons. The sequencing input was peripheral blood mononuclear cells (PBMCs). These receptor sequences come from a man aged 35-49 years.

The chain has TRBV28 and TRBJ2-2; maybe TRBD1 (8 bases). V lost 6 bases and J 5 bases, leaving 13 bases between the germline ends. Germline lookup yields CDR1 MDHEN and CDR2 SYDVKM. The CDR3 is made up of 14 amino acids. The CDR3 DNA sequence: TGTGCCAGCAGGGTACAGGGGGGGACCGGGGAGCTGTTTTTT. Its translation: CASRVQGGTGELFF.

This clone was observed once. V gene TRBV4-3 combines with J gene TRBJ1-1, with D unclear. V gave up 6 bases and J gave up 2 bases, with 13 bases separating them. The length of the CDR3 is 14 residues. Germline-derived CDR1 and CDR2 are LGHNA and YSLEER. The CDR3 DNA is TGCGCCAGCAGTCATATCACCGACAACACTGAAGCTTTCTTT. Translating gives CASSHITDNTEAFF.

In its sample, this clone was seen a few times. For the CDR3, the DNA is TGTGCCAGCAAGGTCGAGGCTTCCTACAATGAGCAGTTCTTC. Translated: CASKVEASYNEQFF. V is TRBV28 and J is TRBJ2-1; D uncertain. The V end lost 7 bases, the J end lost 1 base, and 11 bases lay between the germline ends. Per germline, CDR1 MDHEN and CDR2 SYDVKM. The CDR3 contains 14 residues.

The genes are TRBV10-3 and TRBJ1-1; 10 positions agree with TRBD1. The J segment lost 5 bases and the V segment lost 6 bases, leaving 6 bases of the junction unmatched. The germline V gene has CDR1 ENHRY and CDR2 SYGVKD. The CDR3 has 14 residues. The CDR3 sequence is CAIRWTGGETEAFF. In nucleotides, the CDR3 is TGTGCCATCAGATGGACAGGGGGTGAAACTGAAGCTTTCTTT.

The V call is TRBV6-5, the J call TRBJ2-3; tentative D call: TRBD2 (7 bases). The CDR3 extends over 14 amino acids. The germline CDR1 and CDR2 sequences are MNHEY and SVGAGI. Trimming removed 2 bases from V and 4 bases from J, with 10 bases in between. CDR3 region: CASSYGGAADTQYF. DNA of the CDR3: TGTGCCAGCAGTTACGGGGGGGCCGCAGATACGCAGTATTTT.

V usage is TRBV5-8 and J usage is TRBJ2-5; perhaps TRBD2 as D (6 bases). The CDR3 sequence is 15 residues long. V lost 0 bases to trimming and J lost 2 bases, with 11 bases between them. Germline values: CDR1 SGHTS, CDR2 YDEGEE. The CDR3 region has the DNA TGTGCCAGCAGCTTGGTTTTGGCGGGGCAAGAGACCCAGTACTTC. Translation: CASSLVLAGQETQYF.

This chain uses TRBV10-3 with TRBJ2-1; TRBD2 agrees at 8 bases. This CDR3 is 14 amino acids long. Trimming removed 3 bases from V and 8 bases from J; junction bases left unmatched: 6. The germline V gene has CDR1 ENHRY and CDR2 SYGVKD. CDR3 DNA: TGTGCCATCAGTGACGGGGGGGCCGGGTATGAGCAGTTCTTC. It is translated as CAISDGGAGYEQFF.

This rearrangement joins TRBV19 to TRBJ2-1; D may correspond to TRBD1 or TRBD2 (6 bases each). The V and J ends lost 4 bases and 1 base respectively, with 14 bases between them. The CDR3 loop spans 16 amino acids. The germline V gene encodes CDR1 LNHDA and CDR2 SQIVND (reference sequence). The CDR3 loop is CASSRGRDRSYNEQFF. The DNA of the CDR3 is TGTGCCAGTAGTAGGGGGCGGGATCGATCCTACAATGAGCAGTTCTTC.

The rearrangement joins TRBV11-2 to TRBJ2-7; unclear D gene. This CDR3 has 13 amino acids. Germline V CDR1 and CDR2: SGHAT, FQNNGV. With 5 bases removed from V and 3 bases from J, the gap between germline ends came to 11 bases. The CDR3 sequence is CASSPRSLYEQYF. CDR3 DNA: TGTGCCAGCAGCCCCCGCAGCCTCTACGAGCAGTACTTC.

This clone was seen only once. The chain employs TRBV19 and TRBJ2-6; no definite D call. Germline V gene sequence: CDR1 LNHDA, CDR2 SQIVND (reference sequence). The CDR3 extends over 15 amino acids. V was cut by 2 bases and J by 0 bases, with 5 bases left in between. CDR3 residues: CASSILSSGANVLTF. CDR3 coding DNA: TGTGCCAGTAGTATATTGAGCTCTGGGGCCAACGTCCTGACTTTC.

The CDR3 DNA follows: TGTGCCAGCAGCCAAGGGGGTTCCTACGAGCAGTACTTC. It encodes CASSQGGSYEQYF. This chain joins TRBV5-6 and TRBJ2-7, with D possibly being TRBD1 (6 bases). This CDR3 spans 13 amino acids. The V gene lost 4 bases and the J gene lost 1 base, with 9 bases spanning the gap. Germline CDR1 and CDR2: SGHDT and YYEEEE. Combining the CDR3 with reference TRBV5-6 and TRBJ2-7 gives the whole variable domain DAGVTQSPTHLIKTRGQQVTLRCSPKSGHDTVSWYQQALGQGPQFIFQYYEEEERQRGNFPDRFSGHQFPNYSSELNVNALLLGDSALYLCASSQGGSYEQYFGPGTRLTVT.

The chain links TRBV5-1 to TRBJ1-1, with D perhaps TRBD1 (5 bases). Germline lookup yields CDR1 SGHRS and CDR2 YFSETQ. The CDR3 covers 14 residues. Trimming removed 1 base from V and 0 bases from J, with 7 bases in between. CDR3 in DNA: TGCGCCAGCAGCTTGTCACAGGTGAACACTGAAGCTTTCTTT. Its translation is CASSLSQVNTEAFF.

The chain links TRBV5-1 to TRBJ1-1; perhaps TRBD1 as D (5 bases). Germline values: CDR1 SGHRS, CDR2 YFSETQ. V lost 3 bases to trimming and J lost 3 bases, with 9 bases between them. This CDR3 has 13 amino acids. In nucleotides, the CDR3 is TGCGCCAGCAGCTACCAGGGAGACACTGAAGCTTTCTTT. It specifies CASSYQGDTEAFF.

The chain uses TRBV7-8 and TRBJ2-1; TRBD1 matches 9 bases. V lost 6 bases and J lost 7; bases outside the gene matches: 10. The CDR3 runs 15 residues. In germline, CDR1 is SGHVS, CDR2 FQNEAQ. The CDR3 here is CASRTTGGSFNEQFF. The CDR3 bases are TGTGCCAGCAGGACGACAGGGGGGTCCTTTAATGAGCAGTTCTTC. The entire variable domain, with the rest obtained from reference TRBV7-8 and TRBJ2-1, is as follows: GAGVSQSPRYKVAKRGQDVALRCDPISGHVSLFWYQQALGQGPEFLTYFQNEAQLDKSGLPSDRFFAERPEGSVSTLKIQRTQQEDSAVYLCASRTTGGSFNEQFFGPGTRLTVL.

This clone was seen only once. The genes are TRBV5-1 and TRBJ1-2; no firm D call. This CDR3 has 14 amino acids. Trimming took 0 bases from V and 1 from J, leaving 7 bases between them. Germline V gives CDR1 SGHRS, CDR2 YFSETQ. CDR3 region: CASSLEGSNYGYTF. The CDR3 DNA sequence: TGCGCCAGCAGCTTGGAAGGGAGTAACTATGGCTACACCTTC.

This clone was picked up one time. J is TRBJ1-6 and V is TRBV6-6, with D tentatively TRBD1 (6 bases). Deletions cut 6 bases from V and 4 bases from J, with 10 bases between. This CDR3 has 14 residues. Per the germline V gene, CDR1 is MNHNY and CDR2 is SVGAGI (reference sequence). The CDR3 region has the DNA TGTGCCAGCAGCCCAGGACAGTATAATTCACCCCTCCACTTT. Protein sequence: CASSPGQYNSPLHF.

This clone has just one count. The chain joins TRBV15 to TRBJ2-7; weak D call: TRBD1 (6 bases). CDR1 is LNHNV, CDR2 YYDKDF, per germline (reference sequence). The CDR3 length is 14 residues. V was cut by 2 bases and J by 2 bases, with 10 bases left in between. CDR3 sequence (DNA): TGTGCCACCAGCAGACGCCGGGACACCTACGAGCAGTACTTC. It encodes CATSRRRDTYEQYF.

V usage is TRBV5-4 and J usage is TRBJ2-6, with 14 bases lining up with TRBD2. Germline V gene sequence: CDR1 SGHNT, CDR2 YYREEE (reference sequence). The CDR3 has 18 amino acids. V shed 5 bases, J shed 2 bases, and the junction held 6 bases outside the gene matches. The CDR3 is CASREGTSGSTGANVLTF. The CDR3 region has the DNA TGTGCCAGCAGGGAAGGGACTAGCGGGAGCACTGGGGCCAACGTCCTGACTTTC.

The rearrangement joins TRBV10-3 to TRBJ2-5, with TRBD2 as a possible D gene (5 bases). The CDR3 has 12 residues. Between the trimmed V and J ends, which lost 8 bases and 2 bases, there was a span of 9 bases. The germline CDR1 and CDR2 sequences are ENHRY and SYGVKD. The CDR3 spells CAIGRGQETQYF. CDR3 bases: TGTGCCATCGGTCGAGGGCAAGAGACCCAGTACTTC.

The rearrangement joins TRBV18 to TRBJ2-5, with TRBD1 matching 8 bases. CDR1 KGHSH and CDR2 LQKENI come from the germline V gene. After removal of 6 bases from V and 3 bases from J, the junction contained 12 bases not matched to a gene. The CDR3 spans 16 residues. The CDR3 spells CASSRIRQGFEETQYF. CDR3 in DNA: TGTGCCAGCTCTCGAATCAGACAGGGGTTTGAAGAGACCCAGTACTTC.

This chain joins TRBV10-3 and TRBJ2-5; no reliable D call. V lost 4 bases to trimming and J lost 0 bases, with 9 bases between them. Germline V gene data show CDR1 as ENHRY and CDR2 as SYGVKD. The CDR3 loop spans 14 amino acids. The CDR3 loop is CAISVAANQETQYF. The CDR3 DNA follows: TGTGCCATCAGTGTGGCGGCCAACCAAGAGACCCAGTACTTC.

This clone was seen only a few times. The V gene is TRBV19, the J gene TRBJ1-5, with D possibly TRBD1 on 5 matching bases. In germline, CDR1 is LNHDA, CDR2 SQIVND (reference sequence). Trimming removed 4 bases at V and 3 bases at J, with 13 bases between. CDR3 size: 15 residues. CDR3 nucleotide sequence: TGTGCCAGTAGTAAGAGGGGAGAGGACAATCAGCCCCAGCATTTT. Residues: CASSKRGEDNQPQHF.

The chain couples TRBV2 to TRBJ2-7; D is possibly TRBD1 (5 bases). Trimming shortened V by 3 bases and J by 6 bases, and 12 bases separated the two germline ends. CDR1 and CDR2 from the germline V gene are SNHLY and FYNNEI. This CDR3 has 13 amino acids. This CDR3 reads CASSEIRDLEQYF. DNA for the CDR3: TGTGCCAGCAGTGAGATCAGGGATCTCGAGCAGTACTTC.

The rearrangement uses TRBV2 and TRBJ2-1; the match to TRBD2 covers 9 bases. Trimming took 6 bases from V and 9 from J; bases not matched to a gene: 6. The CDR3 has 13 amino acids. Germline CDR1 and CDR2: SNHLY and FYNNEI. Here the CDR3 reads CASSLGTSFEQFF. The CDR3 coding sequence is TGTGCCAGCAGCCTGGGGACTAGCTTTGAGCAGTTCTTC.

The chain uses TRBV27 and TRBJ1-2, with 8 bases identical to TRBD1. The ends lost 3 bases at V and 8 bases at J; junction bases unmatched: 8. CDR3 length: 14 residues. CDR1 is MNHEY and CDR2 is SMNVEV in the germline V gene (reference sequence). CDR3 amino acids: CASSLTNRGYGYTF. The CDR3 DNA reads TGTGCCAGCAGTTTGACGAACAGGGGGTACGGCTACACCTTC.